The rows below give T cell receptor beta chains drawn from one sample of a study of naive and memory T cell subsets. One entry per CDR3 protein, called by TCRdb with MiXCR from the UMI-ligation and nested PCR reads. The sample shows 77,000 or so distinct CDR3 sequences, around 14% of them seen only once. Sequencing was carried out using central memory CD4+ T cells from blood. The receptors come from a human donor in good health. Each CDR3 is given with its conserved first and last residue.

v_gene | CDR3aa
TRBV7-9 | CASSRDQGARSYGYTF
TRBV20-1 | CSAPDIATNEKLFF
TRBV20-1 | CSARASKNSPLHF
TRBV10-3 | CAITRGENLYEQYF
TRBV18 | CASSTSGVSDSPLHF
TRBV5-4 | CASSPAQVGALNEQFF
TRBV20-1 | CSAPRGGSGIYGELFF
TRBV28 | CASTRRRTEAFF
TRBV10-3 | CAISRENTEAFF
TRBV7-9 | CASNLDPYEQYF
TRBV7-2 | CASSLEGGIRGPRDTQYF
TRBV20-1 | CSARDRDSPYDFGYF
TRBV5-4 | CASYSTGRGFNSPLHF
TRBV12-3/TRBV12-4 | CASSLAGRDGELFF
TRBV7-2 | CASSPGGSGANVLTF
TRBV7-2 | CASSTRPYTDTQYF
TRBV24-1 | CATSDSAGTGGSADTQYF
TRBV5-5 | CASSLDSQSYGYTF
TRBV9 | CASSTRTGTDTQYF
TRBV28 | CASNLLDRGKSQPQHF
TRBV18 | CASSPRETQYF
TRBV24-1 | CATSDRENQPQHF
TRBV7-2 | CASSFLYGGPTYEQYF
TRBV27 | CASSLPGTPPYEQYF
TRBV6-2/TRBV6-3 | CASCQTGQETQYF
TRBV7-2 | CASSLVVGLASFEQFF
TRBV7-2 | CASSLDGAYSYEQYF
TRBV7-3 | CASSLQQGGYNEQFF
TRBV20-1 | CSAPRNAAFAYEQYF
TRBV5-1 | CASSTDKGTGELFF
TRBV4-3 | CASSQEGYSGNTIYF
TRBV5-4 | CASSLSRDRGYYEQYF
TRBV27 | CASSLMGAGSYEQYF
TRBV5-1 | CASSLTSAGGGEQYF
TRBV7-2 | CASSQGTGGGQPQHF
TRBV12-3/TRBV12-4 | CASGARPPDGELFF
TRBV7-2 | CASSKDSSYEQYF
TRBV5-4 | CASRTTSGRPDTQYF
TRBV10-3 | CAISTVGHQNTEAFF
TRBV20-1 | CSAPDRENQPQHF
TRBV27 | CASSRGGSGNTIYF
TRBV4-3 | CASSHRTGRIYNEQFF
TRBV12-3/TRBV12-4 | CASSYGTGVGELFF
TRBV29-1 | CSVRKGPYIQYF
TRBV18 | CASSPPGSEWTQYF
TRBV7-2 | CASSPLQGVEKLFF
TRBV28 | CASSLDDRLQETQYF
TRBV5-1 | CASRDLGRRYGYTF